The 12 T cell receptor beta chains below all came from one sample that was sequenced in a study of vaccination and CD4 T cells after COVID-19. Treatment here: roughly 10-day PBMC culture with coronavirus spike peptide pools or control peptides (ViraFEST assay). These receptors' antigens are unknown. The Oncomine TCR Beta short-read assay was applied to DNA of cultured CD4+ T cells. TCRdb re-called the PCR reads with MiXCR, one entry per CDR3 protein. The repertoire includes about 13,000 distinct CDR3 sequences, 61% of them detected once, and approximately 20% sits in the top ten. Sequencing was done on a sample of CD4+ T cells from blood, cultured in vitro. These receptors were obtained from a human donor who had recovered from COVID-19.

This chain uses TRBV11-3 with TRBJ1-6; D is undetermined. The germline V and J ends were trimmed by 4 bases and 5 bases, with 12 bases remaining between them. The V gene's germline CDR1 is SGHNT and CDR2 YENEEA. The CDR3 contains 15 residues. In DNA form, the CDR3 reads TGTGCCAGCAGCTCTCTCCGGGAAAATAATTCACCCCTCCACTTT. Translation gives CASSSLRENNSPLHF.

As regards this clonotype: One end of the junction is discordant with germline, which a read error may explain. The V call is TRBV10-3, the J call TRBJ1-1; D is unresolved. This CDR3 comprises 12 residues. The germline CDR1 and CDR2 sequences are ENHRY and SYGVKD. CDR3 loop: CATSTRNTEAFF. As DNA, the CDR3 is TGTGCCACCAGTACGAGAAACACTGAAGCTTTCTTT.

The chain recombines TRBV27 with TRBJ1-2, with 10 bases aligning to TRBD1. The CDR3 sequence is 14 residues long. V was pared by 0 bases and J by 5 bases, with 0 bases of the junction left unmatched. Germline CDR1 reads MNHEY; CDR2 reads SMNVEV (reference sequence). CDR3 nucleotides: TGTGCCAGCAGTTTATCGGGACAGGGGTATGGCTACACCTTC. Translating gives CASSLSGQGYGYTF.

This clonotype was recorded a few times. CDR3 bases: TGTGCCAGCAGTCCTCGGACTAGCGGGGGATGGGGGACCCAGTACTTC. It translates to CASSPRTSGGWGTQYF. This chain connects TRBV2 to TRBJ2-5; 13 nucleotides agree with TRBD2. The J segment lost 7 bases and the V segment lost 5 bases, leaving 10 bases of the junction unmatched. CDR1 is SNHLY and CDR2 is FYNNEI in the germline V gene. This CDR3 has 16 residues.

Only a few counts were recorded for this clonotype. The chain joins TRBV28 to TRBJ1-2, with a possible D match to TRBD1 (5 bases). Germline values: CDR1 MDHEN, CDR2 SYDVKM. The CDR3 contains 15 residues. V dropped 6 bases and J dropped 0 bases, with 14 bases sitting between them. CDR3 loop: CASSFARVANYGYTF. The CDR3 DNA sequence: TGTGCCAGCAGCTTCGCCAGGGTAGCTAACTATGGCTACACCTTC.

The chain employs TRBV4-3 and TRBJ1-5; D not resolved. The germline CDR1 and CDR2 sequences are LGHNA and YSLEER. The ends were cut back, 0 bases at V and 3 bases at J, with 9 bases in the middle. This CDR3 is built from 15 residues. CDR3 residues: CASSQEYLHNQPQHF. As DNA, the CDR3 is TGCGCCAGCAGCCAAGAGTACCTGCACAATCAGCCCCAGCATTTT.

In its sample, this clonotype was seen a few times. This chain uses TRBV6-5 with TRBJ1-6; 7 positions match TRBD1. The CDR3 is 15 amino acids. Germline CDR1 MNHEY, CDR2 SVGAGI. V trimming: 0 bases; J trimming: 9 bases; junction bases outside the gene matches: 5. The CDR3 nucleotides read TGTGCCAGCAGTTACTCTGCACAGGGGTTTTCACCCCTCCACTTT. Protein sequence: CASSYSAQGFSPLHF.

This clonotype occurred a few times. The chain joins TRBV19 to TRBJ1-2; D is unclear. This CDR3 region has 13 residues. V was cut by 0 bases and J by 3 bases, with 5 bases left in between. Per germline, CDR1 LNHDA and CDR2 SQIVND (reference sequence). The CDR3 region has the DNA TGTGCCAGTAGTATAGACCGGGACTATGGCTACACCTTC. Residues: CASSIDRDYGYTF.

The chain employs TRBV20-1 and TRBJ1-2; D remains unclear. The CDR3 runs 11 residues. Germline values: CDR1 DFQATT, CDR2 SNEGSKA (reference sequence). V gave up 6 bases and J gave up 5 bases, with 10 bases separating them. The CDR3 DNA reads TGCAGTGCCCCCGGTCGGTATGGCTACACCTTC. This encodes CSAPGRYGYTF.

The chain employs TRBV7-2 and TRBJ1-2, with TRBD1 matching 8 bases. Germline V gives CDR1 SGHTA, CDR2 FQGNSA. CDR3 length: 15 residues. V shed 5 bases, J shed 2 bases, and the junction held 7 bases outside the gene matches. The CDR3 bases are TGTGCCAGCAGCCCCACTGGACAGGGCAACTATGGCTACACCTTC. It codes for CASSPTGQGNYGYTF.

The chain uses TRBV24-1 and TRBJ2-1, with D possibly being TRBD1 (5 bases). V was shortened by 3 bases and J by 6 bases, with 20 bases between the two germline ends. CDR1 KGHDR and CDR2 SFDVKD come from the germline V gene. The CDR3 totals 17 residues. The CDR3 nucleotides read TGTGCCACCAGTGATCGTCGATTGGGTAGGGGAAGCAATGAGCAGTTCTTC. Encoded protein: CATSDRRLGRGSNEQFF.

The chain couples TRBV20-1 to TRBJ2-5, with D possibly being TRBD2 (6 bases). V lost 3 bases and J 5 bases, leaving 10 bases between the germline ends. Germline V gives CDR1 DFQATT, CDR2 SNEGSKA (reference sequence). The CDR3 is made up of 12 amino acids. DNA of the CDR3: TGCAGTGCTAGCGGGAGTGATGAGACCCAGTACTTC. It specifies CSASGSDETQYF.